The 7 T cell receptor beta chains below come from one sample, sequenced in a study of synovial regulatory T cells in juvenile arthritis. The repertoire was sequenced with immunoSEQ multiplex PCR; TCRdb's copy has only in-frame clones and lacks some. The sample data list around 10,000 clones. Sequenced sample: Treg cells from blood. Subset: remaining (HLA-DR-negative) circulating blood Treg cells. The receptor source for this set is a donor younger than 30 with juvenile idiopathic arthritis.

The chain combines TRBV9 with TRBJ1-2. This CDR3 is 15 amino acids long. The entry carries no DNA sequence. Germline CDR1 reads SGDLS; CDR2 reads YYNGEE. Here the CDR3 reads CASTPGTGENYGYTF.

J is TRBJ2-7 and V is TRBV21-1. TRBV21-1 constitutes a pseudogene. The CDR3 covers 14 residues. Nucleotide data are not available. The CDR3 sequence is CASSKDGSSVEQYF.

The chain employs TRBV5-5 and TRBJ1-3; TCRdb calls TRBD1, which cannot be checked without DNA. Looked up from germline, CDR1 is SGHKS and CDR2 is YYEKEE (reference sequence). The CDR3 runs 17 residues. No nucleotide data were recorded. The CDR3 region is CASSFQTGTLSGNTIYF.

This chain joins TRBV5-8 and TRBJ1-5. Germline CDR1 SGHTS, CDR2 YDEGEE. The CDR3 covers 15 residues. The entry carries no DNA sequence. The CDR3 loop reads CASSFYRGNNQPQHF.

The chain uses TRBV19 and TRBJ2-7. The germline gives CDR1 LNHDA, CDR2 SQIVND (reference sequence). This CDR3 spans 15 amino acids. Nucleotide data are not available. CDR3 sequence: CASSRSGTAAYEQYF.

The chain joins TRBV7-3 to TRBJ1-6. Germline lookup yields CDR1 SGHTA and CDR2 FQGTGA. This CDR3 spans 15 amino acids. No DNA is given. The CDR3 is CASSPIGAGISPLHF.

The CDR3 sequence is CAISEDRVNRNQPQHF. The rearrangement links TRBV10-3 to TRBJ1-5; TCRdb gives TRBD1 as the D gene, but with no DNA this cannot be confirmed. The CDR3 totals 16 residues. No DNA is given. Germline V gene sequence: CDR1 ENHRY, CDR2 SYGVKD.